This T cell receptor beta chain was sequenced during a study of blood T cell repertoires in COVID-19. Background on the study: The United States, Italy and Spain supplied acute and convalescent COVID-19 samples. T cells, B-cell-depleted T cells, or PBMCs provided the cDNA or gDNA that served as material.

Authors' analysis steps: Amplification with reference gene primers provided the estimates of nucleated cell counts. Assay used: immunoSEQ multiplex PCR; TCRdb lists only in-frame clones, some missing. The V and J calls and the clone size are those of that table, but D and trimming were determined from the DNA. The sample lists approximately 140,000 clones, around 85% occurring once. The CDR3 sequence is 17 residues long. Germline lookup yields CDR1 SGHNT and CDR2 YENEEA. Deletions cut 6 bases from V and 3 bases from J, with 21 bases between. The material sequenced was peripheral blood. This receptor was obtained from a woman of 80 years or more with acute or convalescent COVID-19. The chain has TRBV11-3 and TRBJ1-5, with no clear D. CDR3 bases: TGTGCCAGCAGTCTCGGCGGTGCTCTGCGGCACAATCAGCCCCAGCATTTT. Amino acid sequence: CASSLGGALRHNQPQHF.